Sequencing of this TCR beta chain was carried out in a study of blood T cell repertoires in COVID-19. Overall study: Italy, Spain and the United States were the sources of the convalescent and acute COVID-19 samples. T cells, B-cell-depleted T cells, or PBMCs provided the cDNA or gDNA that served as material.

Original data processing: Reference gene primer amplification gave estimated nucleated cell counts. Measured with immunoSEQ multiplex PCR; TCRdb has only the in-frame clones, and not every one. V and J calls and clone size are copied from that table; D and trimming were computed from the DNA. Here the sample spans approximately 67,000 clones, roughly 82% being singletons. The CDR3 consists of 13 residues. Trimming took 3 bases from V and 2 from J; bases not matched to a gene: 2. The germline V gene encodes CDR1 SQVTM and CDR2 ANQGSEA. The rearrangement links TRBV29-1 to TRBJ2-7; 9 bases fit TRBD1. The TCR comes from a man in his 60s with acute or convalescent COVID-19. Specimen: peripheral blood. The CDR3 bases are TGCAGCGTTGAGGGACAGGGTACCTACGAGCAGTACTTC. It yields the protein CSVEGQGTYEQYF.